A single T cell receptor (beta chain) is shown here with its context. What it binds is not known. The repertoire was sequenced with immunoSEQ multiplex PCR; TCRdb's copy has only in-frame clones and lacks some. The table lists 53,000 or so clones, approximately 88% of them singletons. The data stem from a study of T cell clones after liver transplantation. Study-wide background: As an antigen-independent comparator, third-party-reactive TCRbeta sequences came from pre-transplant mixed lymphocyte reactions. Subjects received no induction therapy and standard immunosuppression until randomization at 12-24 months post-transplant. Overall study findings and caveats: Rather than being deleted, graft donor-reactive T cells may have moved into the graft.

The TCR was taken from a human donor who received a liver transplant. The material sequenced was CD4+ T cells from blood, taken before liver transplant.

Written as DNA, the CDR3 is TGTGCCAGCAGTATATCAGGGGTGTCTAATGAAAAACTGTTTTTT. This gives the protein CASSISGVSNEKLFF. This chain connects TRBV6-6 to TRBJ1-4; TRBD1 is a possible D gene (6 bases). CDR3 length: 15 amino acids. Trimming pared 5 bases from V and 3 bases from J, leaving 13 bases between. In germline, CDR1 is MNHNY, CDR2 SVGAGI (reference sequence).